This T cell receptor (beta chain) was sequenced in a study of cytomegalovirus exposure and HLA in healthy donors. Findings and caveats of the study: Cytomegalovirus-associated status was assigned to some 180 TCR beta chains.

PCR used 60 Vbeta primers and 13 Jbeta primers. Here immunoSEQ multiplex PCR was the method, and the copy in TCRdb shows in-frame clones only, minus some. This sample has fewer than 150,000 clones, with 80% found just once. With 1 base clipped from V and 6 bases from J, the junction kept 9 bases outside the gene matches. Germline V gene sequence: CDR1 LNHNV, CDR2 YYDKDF (reference sequence). The CDR3 contains 16 residues. Remarks on this clone: Its antigen is not known.

The TCR sequence derives from a young man in good health and CMV-seronegative. V gene TRBV15 combines with J gene TRBJ1-5, with 7 bases aligning to TRBD1. Sequenced: PBMCs. CDR3 protein: CATSRAGQDPGQPQHF. CDR3 sequence (DNA): TGTGCCACCAGCAGAGCCGGACAGGACCCCGGTCAGCCCCAGCATTTT.